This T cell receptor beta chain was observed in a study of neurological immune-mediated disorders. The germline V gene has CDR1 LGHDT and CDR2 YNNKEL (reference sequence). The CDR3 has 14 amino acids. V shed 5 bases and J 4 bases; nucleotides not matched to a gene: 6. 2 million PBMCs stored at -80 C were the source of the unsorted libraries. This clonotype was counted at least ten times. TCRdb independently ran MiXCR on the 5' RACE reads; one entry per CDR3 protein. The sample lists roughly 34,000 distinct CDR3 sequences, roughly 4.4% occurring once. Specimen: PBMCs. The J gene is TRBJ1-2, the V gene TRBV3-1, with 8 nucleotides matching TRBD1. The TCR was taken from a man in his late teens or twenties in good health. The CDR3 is CASSSGQGVYGYTF. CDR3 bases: TGTGCCAGCAGCTCAGGACAGGGTGTCTATGGCTACACCTTC.